Listed below are T cell receptor beta chains from one sample, sequenced in a study of T cell responses to AZD1222 COVID-19 vaccine. The table came from immunoSEQ multiplex PCR; TCRdb's copy has only in-frame clones and leaves some out. The repertoire holds 95,000 to 100,000 clones, with roughly 84% as singletons. The sequences come from peripheral blood, collected on day 0 of AZD1222 vaccination. These receptor sequences come from an adult in good health. CDR3s include the opening cysteine and the closing phenylalanine or tryptophan. Fields, in order: V gene, J gene, CDR3 protein.

TRBV6-5,TRBJ1-1,CASSRGQVNTEAFF
TRBV30,TRBJ1-2,CAWGQGQGQYGYTF
TRBV7-2,TRBJ1-3,CASSLAPASSGNTIYF
TRBV27,TRBJ1-2,CASSLRAEANYGYTF
TRBV7-2,TRBJ1-2,CASSLRGTGGNYGYTF
TRBV7-9,TRBJ1-2,CASHGGGGYGYTF
TRBV5-4,TRBJ2-2,CASSPALINTGELFF
TRBV5-4,TRBJ2-1,CASSSGLAGVGGVGDEQFF
TRBV28,TRBJ1-1,CASSPGQGTGNTEAFF
TRBV11-2,TRBJ1-1,CASRVSTEAFF
TRBV11-1,TRBJ2-3,CASSLGGASTDTQYF
TRBV7-6,TRBJ2-5,CASSPQNVLSPRTETQYF
TRBV7-9,TRBJ1-3,CASRSGTGASGNTIYF
TRBV5-1,TRBJ2-5,CASSLAGEAGGRETQYF
TRBV10-3,TRBJ1-1,CAISESGGRQVAFF
TRBV6-4,TRBJ2-1,CASSEAETFSYNEQFF
TRBV5-4,TRBJ2-7,CASSLGGTYEQYF
TRBV2,TRBJ1-2,CASSVRDRGRVGYTF
TRBV29-1,TRBJ2-1,CSVEEWGYNEQFF
TRBV5-4,TRBJ1-6,CASSSRGGRDNSPLHF
TRBV30,TRBJ2-2,CAWSSADPGELFF
TRBV28,TRBJ2-7,CASSRAASYEQYF
TRBV27,TRBJ1-1,CASSLSPRQGLNTEAFF
TRBV7-6,TRBJ2-2,CASSLVLAGSRTGELFF
TRBV9,TRBJ2-7,CASSVGGRAQYEQYF
TRBV30,TRBJ2-7,CALAGDRPYEQYF
TRBV5-1,TRBJ2-5,CASRLGALTSETQYF